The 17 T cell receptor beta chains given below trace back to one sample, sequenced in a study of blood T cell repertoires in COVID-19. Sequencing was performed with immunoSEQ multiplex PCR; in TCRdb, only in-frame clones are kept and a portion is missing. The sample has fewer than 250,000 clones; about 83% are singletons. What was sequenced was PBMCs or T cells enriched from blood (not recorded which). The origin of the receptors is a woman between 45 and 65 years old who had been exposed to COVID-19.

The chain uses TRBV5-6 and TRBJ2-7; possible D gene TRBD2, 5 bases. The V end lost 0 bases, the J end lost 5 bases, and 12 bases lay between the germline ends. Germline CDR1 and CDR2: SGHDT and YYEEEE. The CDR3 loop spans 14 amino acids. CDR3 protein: CASSLGALADEQYF. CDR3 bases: TGTGCCAGCAGCTTGGGGGCCCTAGCAGACGAGCAGTACTTC.

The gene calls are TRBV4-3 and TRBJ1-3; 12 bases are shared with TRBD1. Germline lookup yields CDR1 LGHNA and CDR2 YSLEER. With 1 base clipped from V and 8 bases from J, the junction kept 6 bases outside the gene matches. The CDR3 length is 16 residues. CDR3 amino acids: CASSQGDRGPLDTIYF. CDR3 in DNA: TGCGCCAGCAGCCAAGGGGACAGGGGGCCCTTGGACACCATATATTTT.

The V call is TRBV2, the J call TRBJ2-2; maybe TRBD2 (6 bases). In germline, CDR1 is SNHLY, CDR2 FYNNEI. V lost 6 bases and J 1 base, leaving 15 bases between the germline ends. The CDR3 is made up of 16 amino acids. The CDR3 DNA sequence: TGTGCCAGCAGGACCCGGGAAGCGGGGAACACCGGGGAGCTGTTTTTT. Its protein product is CASRTREAGNTGELFF.

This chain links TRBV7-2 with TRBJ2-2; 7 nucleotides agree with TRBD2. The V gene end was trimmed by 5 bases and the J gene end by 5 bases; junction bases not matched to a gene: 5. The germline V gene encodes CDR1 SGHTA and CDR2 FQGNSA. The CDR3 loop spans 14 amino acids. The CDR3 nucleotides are TGTGCCAGCAGCCTCGGGGGGACTACCGGGGAGCTGTTTTTT. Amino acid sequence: CASSLGGTTGELFF.

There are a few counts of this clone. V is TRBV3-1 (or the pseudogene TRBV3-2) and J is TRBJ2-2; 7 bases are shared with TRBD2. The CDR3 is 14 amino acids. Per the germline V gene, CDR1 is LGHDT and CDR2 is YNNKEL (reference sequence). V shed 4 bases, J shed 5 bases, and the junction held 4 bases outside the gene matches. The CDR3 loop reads CASSRGGSTGELFF. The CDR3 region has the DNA TGTGCCAGCAGCCGGGGGGGGTCTACCGGGGAGCTGTTTTTT.

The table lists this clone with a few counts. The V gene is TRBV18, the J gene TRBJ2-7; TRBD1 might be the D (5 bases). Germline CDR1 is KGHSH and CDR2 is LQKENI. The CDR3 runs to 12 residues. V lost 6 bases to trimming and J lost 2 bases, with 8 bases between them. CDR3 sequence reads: CASSGPAYEQYF. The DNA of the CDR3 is TGTGCCAGCTCGGGGCCCGCCTACGAGCAGTACTTC.

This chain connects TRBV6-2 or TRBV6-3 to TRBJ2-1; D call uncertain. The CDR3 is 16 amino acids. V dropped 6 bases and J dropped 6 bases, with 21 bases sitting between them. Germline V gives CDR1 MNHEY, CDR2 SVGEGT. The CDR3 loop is CASSPNTARPGNEQFF. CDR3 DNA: TGTGCCAGCAGCCCCAACACGGCTCGGCCGGGCAATGAGCAGTTCTTC.

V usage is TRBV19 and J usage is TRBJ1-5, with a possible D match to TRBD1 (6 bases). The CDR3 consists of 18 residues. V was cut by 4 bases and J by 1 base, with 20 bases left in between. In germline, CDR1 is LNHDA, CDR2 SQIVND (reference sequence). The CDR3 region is CASSKGSAAGASNQPQHF. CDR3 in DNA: TGTGCCAGTAGTAAAGGTTCTGCGGCAGGGGCCAGCAATCAGCCCCAGCATTTT.

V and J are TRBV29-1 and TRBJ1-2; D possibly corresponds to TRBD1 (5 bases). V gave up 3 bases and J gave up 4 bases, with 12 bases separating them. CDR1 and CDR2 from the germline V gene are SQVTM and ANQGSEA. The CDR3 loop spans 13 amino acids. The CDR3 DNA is TGCAGCGTTGATGGGGGGGGAGGCTATGGCTACACCTTC. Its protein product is CSVDGGGGYGYTF.

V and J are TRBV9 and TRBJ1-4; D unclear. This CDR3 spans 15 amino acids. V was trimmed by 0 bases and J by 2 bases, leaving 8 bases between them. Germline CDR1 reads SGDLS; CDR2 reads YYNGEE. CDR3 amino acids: CASSVGGGTNEKLFF. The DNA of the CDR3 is TGTGCCAGCAGCGTAGGGGGAGGGACTAATGAAAAACTGTTTTTT. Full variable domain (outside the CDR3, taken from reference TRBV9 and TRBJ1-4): DSGVTQTPKHLITATGQRVTLRCSPRSGDLSVYWYQQSLDQGLQFLIQYYNGEERAKGNILERFSAQQFPDLHSELNLSSLELGDSALYFCASSVGGGTNEKLFFGSGTQLSVL.

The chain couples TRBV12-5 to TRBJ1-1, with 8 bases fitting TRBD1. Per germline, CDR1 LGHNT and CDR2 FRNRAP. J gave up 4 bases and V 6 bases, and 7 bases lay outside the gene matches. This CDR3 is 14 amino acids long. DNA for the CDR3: TGTGCTAGTGGGGACGGACAGGGTCCCACTGAAGCTTTCTTT. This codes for CASGDGQGPTEAFF.

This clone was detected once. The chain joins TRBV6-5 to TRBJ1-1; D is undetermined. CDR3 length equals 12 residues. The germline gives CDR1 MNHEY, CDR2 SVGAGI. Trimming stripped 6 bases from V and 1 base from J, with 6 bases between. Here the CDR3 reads CASRGRNTEAFF. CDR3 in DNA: TGTGCCAGCAGGGGCCGGAACACTGAAGCTTTCTTT.

CDR3 in DNA: TGCGCCAGCAGCCAAGATCGGAGGGGGGGAAGTGGAAACACCATATATTTT. Translated: CASSQDRRGGSGNTIYF. The chain joins TRBV4-1 to TRBJ1-3, with D perhaps TRBD1 (6 bases). Germline lookup yields CDR1 MGHRA and CDR2 YSYEKL. V was trimmed by 0 bases and J by 3 bases, leaving 15 bases between them. This CDR3 has 17 residues.

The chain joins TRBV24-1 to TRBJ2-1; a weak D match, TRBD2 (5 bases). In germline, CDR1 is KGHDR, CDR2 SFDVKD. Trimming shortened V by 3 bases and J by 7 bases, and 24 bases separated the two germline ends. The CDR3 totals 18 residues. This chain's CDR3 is CATSDLHPVEVKGNEQFF. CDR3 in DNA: TGTGCCACCAGTGATCTCCACCCCGTGGAGGTCAAGGGAAATGAGCAGTTCTTC.

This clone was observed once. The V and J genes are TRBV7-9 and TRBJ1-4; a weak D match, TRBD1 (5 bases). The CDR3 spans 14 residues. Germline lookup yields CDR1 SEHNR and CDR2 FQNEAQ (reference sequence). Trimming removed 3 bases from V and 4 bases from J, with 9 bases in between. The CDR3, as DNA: TGTGCCAGCAGCTTGGGGGGGGGTAATGAAAAACTGTTTTTT. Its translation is CASSLGGGNEKLFF.

The CDR3 DNA is TGCGCCAGCAGCCAATCGGGTTATAATTCACCCCTCCACTTT. This translates into CASSQSGYNSPLHF. V gene TRBV4-3 combines with J gene TRBJ1-6; D gene uncertain. From germline, CDR1 is LGHNA and CDR2 YSLEER. CDR3 size: 14 residues. Trimming removed 2 bases at V and 4 bases at J, with 6 bases between.

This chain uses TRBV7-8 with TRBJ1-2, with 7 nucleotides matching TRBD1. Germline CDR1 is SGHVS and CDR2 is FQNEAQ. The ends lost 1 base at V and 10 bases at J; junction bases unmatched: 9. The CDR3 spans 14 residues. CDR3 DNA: TGTGCCAGCAGCTTAGTAGACAGGGAGTATCTCTACACCTTC. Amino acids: CASSLVDREYLYTF.